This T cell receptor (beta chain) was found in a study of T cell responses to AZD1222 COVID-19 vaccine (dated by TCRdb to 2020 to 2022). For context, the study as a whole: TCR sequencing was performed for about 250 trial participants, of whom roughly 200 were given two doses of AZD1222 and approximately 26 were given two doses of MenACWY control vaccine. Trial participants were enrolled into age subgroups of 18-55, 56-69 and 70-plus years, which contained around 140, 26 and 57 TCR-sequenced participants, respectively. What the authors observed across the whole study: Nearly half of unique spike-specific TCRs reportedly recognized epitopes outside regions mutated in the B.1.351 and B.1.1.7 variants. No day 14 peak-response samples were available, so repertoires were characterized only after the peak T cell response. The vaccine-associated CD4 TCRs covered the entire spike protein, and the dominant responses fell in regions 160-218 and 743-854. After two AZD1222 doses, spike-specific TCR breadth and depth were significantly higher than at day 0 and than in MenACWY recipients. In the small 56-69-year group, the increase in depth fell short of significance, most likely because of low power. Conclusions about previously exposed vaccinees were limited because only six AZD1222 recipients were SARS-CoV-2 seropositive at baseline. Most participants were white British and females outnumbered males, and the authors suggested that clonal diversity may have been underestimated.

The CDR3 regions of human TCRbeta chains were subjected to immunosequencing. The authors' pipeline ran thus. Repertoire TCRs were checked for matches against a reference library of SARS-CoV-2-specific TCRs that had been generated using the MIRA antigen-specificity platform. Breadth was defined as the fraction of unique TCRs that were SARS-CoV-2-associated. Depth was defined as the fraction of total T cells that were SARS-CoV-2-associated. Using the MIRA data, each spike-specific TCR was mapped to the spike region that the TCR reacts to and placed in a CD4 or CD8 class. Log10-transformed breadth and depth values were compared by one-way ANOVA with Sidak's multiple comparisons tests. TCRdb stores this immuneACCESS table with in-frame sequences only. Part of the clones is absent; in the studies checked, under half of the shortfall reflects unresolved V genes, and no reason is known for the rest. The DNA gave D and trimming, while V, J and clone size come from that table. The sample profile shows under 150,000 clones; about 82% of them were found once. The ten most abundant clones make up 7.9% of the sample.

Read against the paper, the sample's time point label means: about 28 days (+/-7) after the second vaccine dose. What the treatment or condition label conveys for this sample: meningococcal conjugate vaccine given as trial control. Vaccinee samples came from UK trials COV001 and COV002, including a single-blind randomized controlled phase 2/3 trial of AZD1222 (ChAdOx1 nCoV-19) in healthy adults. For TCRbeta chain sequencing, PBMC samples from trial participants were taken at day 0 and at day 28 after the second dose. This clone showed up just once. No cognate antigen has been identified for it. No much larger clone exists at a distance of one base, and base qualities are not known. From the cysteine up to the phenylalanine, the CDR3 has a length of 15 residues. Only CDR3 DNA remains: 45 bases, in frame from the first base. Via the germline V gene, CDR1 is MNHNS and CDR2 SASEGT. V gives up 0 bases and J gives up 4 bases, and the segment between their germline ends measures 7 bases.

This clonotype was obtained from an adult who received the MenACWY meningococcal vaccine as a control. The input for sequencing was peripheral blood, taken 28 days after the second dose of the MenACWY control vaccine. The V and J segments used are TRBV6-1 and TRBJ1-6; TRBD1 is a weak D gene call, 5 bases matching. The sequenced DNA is TGTGCCAGCAGTGAAGCTGGGGGATATAATTCACCCCTCCACTTT. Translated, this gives CASSEAGGYNSPLHF.